These 27 T cell receptor beta chains were all obtained from the same sample, sequenced in a study of CD8 T cells in Susac syndrome. An input of about 0.45 to 1 ug of RNA was subjected to reverse transcription using random hexamers. From the immunoSEQ multiplex PCR reads, TCRdb called clonotypes with MiXCR, one entry per CDR3 protein. The table has 160,000 or so distinct CDR3 sequences, approximately 95% seen once; the top ten hold around 0.093%. Sequencing was performed on CD4+ T cells from PBMCs. These receptors were taken from a human donor with multiple sclerosis.

V and J are TRBV7-2 and TRBJ2-7; D gene uncertain. The CDR3 consists of 13 residues. CDR1 is SGHTA and CDR2 is FQGNSA in the germline V gene. The V end was cut by 3 bases, the J end by 3 bases, with 9 bases between. Here the CDR3 reads CASSLQPFYEQYF. CDR3 bases: TGTGCCAGCAGCTTGCAACCATTCTACGAGCAGTACTTC.

This rearrangement joins TRBV20-1 to TRBJ1-2; 7 nucleotides match TRBD1. The CDR3 is 14 amino acids. The junction had 8 bases not matched to a gene; V was cut back by 3 bases and J by 4 bases. Germline V gives CDR1 DFQATT, CDR2 SNEGSKA (reference sequence). In DNA, the CDR3 is TGCAGTGCTAGCGGGACAGCAAACGTCTATGGCTACACCTTC. It yields the protein CSASGTANVYGYTF.

The chain couples TRBV3-1 to TRBJ1-2; no clear D gene. The germline V and J ends were trimmed by 1 base and 2 bases, with 26 bases remaining between them. Germline-derived CDR1 and CDR2 are LGHDT and YNNKEL (reference sequence). The CDR3 runs 20 residues. The CDR3 sequence: CASSQAARGVVTERNYGYTF. CDR3 DNA: TGTGCCAGCAGCCAAGCCGCACGGGGAGTCGTGACGGAACGAAACTATGGCTACACCTTC.

Worth noting for this clonotype: The junction departs from the called germline gene at one end, perhaps through a read error. The chain recombines TRBV29-1 with TRBJ1-1, with TRBD1 matching 7 bases. Germline loops: CDR1 SQVTM, CDR2 ANQGSEA. The CDR3 is 14 amino acids. The CDR3 region has the DNA TGCAGCGCTGAACTCAGGGGGGTGAGAACTGAAGCTTTCTTT. It encodes CSAELRGVRTEAFF.

The rearrangement uses TRBV18 and TRBJ2-7; the match to TRBD1 covers 7 bases. CDR3 length: 14 amino acids. After removal of 2 bases from V and 2 bases from J, the junction contained 3 bases not matched to a gene. The V gene's germline CDR1 is KGHSH and CDR2 LQKENI. CDR3 amino acids: CASSPRQGPYEQYF. CDR3 DNA sequence: TGTGCCAGCTCACCAAGACAGGGCCCCTACGAGCAGTACTTC. Full variable domain (outside the CDR3, taken from reference TRBV18 and TRBJ2-7): NAGVMQNPRHLVRRRGQEARLRCSPMKGHSHVYWYRQLPEEGLKFMVYLQKENIIDESGMPKERFSAEFPKEGPSILRIQQVVRGDSAAYFCASSPRQGPYEQYFGPGTRLTVT.

The chain recombines TRBV6-1 with TRBJ2-1; D uncertain. Trimming cost V 4 bases and J 7 bases, with 8 bases left between them. Germline lookup yields CDR1 MNHNS and CDR2 SASEGT. The CDR3 runs 12 residues. Written as DNA, the CDR3 is TGTGCCAGCAGTGTGTTTAGAAATGAGCAGTTCTTC. It codes for CASSVFRNEQFF.

This chain connects TRBV6-2 or TRBV6-3 to TRBJ2-1; unclear D gene. V dropped 2 bases and J dropped 6 bases, with 11 bases sitting between them. CDR3 length: 14 residues. From germline, CDR1 is MNHEY and CDR2 SVGEGT. The CDR3 DNA reads as TGTGCCAGCAGTTACCCCGATTGGTCCAATGAGCAGTTCTTC. Translation: CASSYPDWSNEQFF.

V gene TRBV14 combines with J gene TRBJ2-2, with D uncertain. This CDR3 region has 16 residues. Between the trimmed V and J ends, which lost 0 bases and 5 bases, there was a span of 13 bases. CDR1 SGHDN and CDR2 FVKESK come from the germline V gene. In DNA, the CDR3 is TGTGCCAGCAGCCAAGACCAAGACATTACTACCGGGGAGCTGTTTTTT. Translating gives CASSQDQDITTGELFF.

This clonotype came up once. The CDR3 loop reads CATSESRQGSLETQYF. The CDR3, as DNA: TGTGCCACCAGTGAGTCTCGACAGGGGAGTTTAGAGACCCAGTACTTC. V is TRBV24-1 and J is TRBJ2-5, with 8 bases identical to TRBD1. Trimming removed 4 bases from V and 4 bases from J; junction bases left unmatched: 10. Per the germline V gene, CDR1 is KGHDR and CDR2 is SFDVKD. This CDR3 has 16 residues.

This sequence joins TRBV6-1 and TRBJ2-3; D is tentatively TRBD1 or TRBD2 (5 bases each). The length of the CDR3 is 13 residues. Trimming took 7 bases from V and 2 from J, leaving 10 bases between them. Per germline, CDR1 MNHNS and CDR2 SASEGT. CDR3 nucleotides: TGTGCCAGCACCGAGGGGTCCACAGATACGCAGTATTTT. Protein: CASTEGSTDTQYF.

The chain is built from TRBV9 and TRBJ2-5; TRBD2 matches 8 bases. V shed 0 bases, J shed 5 bases, and the junction held 3 bases outside the gene matches. Germline CDR1 reads SGDLS; CDR2 reads YYNGEE. CDR3 length: 14 residues. CDR3 amino acids: CASSVAGTRETQYF. The CDR3, as DNA: TGTGCCAGCAGCGTAGCCGGGACTAGGGAGACCCAGTACTTC.

A single count supports this clonotype. For the CDR3, the DNA is TGTGCCTGGAGTCTCCTCCACAGGGGGCATTACACAGATACGCAGTATTTT. Translation gives CAWSLLHRGHYTDTQYF. The chain couples TRBV30 to TRBJ2-3, with 9 nucleotides matching TRBD1. This CDR3 is 17 amino acids long. After removal of 2 bases from V and 2 bases from J, the junction contained 11 bases not matched to a gene. CDR1 GTSNPN and CDR2 SVGIG come from the germline V gene (reference sequence).

This chain uses TRBV19 with TRBJ2-7, with TRBD1 matching over 7 bases. Germline-derived CDR1 and CDR2 are LNHDA and SQIVND (reference sequence). V lost 4 bases and J lost 2; bases outside the gene matches: 5. The CDR3 is made up of 14 amino acids. The CDR3 DNA reads TGTGCCAGTAGTAGCCAACAGGGGACCTACGAGCAGTACTTC. Its translation: CASSSQQGTYEQYF. Together with reference TRBV19 and TRBJ2-7, the CDR3 gives the full variable domain: DGGITQSPKYLFRKEGQNVTLSCEQNLNHDAMYWYRQDPGQGLRLIYYSQIVNDFQKGDIAEGYSVSREKKESFPLTVTSAQKNPTAFYLCASSSQQGTYEQYFGPGTRLTVT.

This sequence joins TRBV4-3 and TRBJ2-7; no firm D call. V lost 5 bases and J lost 3, with 11 bases in between. The germline CDR1 and CDR2 sequences are LGHNA and YSLEER. CDR3 length equals 13 residues. The DNA for the CDR3 is TGCGCCAGCAGCTACCAGTTACACTACGAGCAGTACTTC. Protein sequence: CASSYQLHYEQYF.

The chain joins TRBV9 to TRBJ2-5, with D perhaps matching TRBD1 (5 bases). V lost 0 bases and J 1 base, leaving 13 bases between the germline ends. CDR3 size: 16 residues. CDR1 and CDR2 (germline): SGDLS, YYNGEE. The CDR3 region has the DNA TGTGCCAGCAGCGTAGCTGGGGCAACCATCCAAGAGACCCAGTACTTC. This translates into CASSVAGATIQETQYF. The full variable domain, its missing parts supplied by reference TRBV9 and TRBJ2-5, is DSGVTQTPKHLITATGQRVTLRCSPRSGDLSVYWYQQSLDQGLQFLIQYYNGEERAKGNILERFSAQQFPDLHSELNLSSLELGDSALYFCASSVAGATIQETQYFGPGTRLLVL.

The rearrangement uses TRBV29-1 and TRBJ1-2; D remains ambiguous. The CDR3 loop spans 12 amino acids. Germline loops: CDR1 SQVTM, CDR2 ANQGSEA. Trimming stripped 6 bases from V and 3 bases from J, with 11 bases between. The CDR3 DNA sequence: TGCAGCGTGGGCGGTGAGGACTATGGCTACACCTTC. It translates to CSVGGEDYGYTF.

The V gene is TRBV29-1, the J gene TRBJ2-1, with 7 positions matching TRBD1. Germline V gene data show CDR1 as SQVTM and CDR2 as ANQGSEA. V lost 4 bases and J lost 9; bases outside the gene matches: 12. There are 14 residues in the CDR3. Here the CDR3 DNA reads TGCAGCGTTGGCGGGCAGGGGGTAGCGAGTGAGCAGTTCTTC. It encodes CSVGGQGVASEQFF.

The chain uses TRBV6-2 or TRBV6-3 and TRBJ2-7; 8 bases are a match to TRBD2. J was trimmed by 4 bases and V by 10 bases; bases with no gene match: 9. The CDR3 is 13 amino acids. Germline values: CDR1 MNHEY, CDR2 SVGEGT. The CDR3 loop is CATQRERGYEQYF. The DNA for the CDR3 is TGTGCCACCCAGCGGGAGAGAGGGTACGAGCAGTACTTC.

The J gene is TRBJ2-3, the V gene TRBV30, with D unclear. Germline CDR1 GTSNPN, CDR2 SVGIG (reference sequence). V lost 3 bases to trimming and J lost 4 bases, with 5 bases between them. The CDR3 runs 11 residues. CDR3 bases: TGTGCCTGGAGCGGTGCAGATACGCAGTATTTT. Protein: CAWSGADTQYF.

The chain employs TRBV12-3 or TRBV12-4 and TRBJ2-2; maybe TRBD1 (6 bases). Trimming cost V 7 bases and J 4 bases, with 19 bases left between them. The CDR3 is 16 residues long. The CDR3, as DNA: TGTGCCAGCACCAAATACAGGGATGGAGGCACCGGGGAGCTGTTTTTT. Translation: CASTKYRDGGTGELFF.

The chain employs TRBV11-2 and TRBJ2-1; D is uncertain. Germline CDR1 reads SGHAT; CDR2 reads FQNNGV. V was shortened by 2 bases and J by 4 bases, with 6 bases between the two germline ends. CDR3 length: 13 residues. The CDR3 nucleotides are TGTGCCAGCAGCTTACGAGAATACAATGAGCAGTTCTTC. Amino acids: CASSLREYNEQFF.

V gene TRBV20-1 combines with J gene TRBJ2-2; D is perhaps TRBD2 (7 bases). This CDR3 comprises 13 residues. Germline V gene data show CDR1 as DFQATT and CDR2 as SNEGSKA (reference sequence). Trimming left V 6 bases short and J 1 base short, with 9 bases between. DNA for the CDR3: TGCAGTGCAGGGGGGGGGAACACCGGGGAGCTGTTTTTT. Translation gives CSAGGGNTGELFF.

This chain uses TRBV21-1 with TRBJ1-2; whether TRBD1, the table's D call, matches the DNA was not checked. TRBV21-1 is tagged as a pseudogene. This CDR3 comprises 14 residues. The CDR3 bases are TGTGCCAGCAGCAATAGGGGACCGAACTATGGCTACACCTTC. Amino acid sequence: CASSNRGPNYGYTF.

V gene TRBV12-5 combines with J gene TRBJ1-1, with D possibly TRBD1 on 6 matching bases. V gave up 5 bases and J gave up 7 bases, with 11 bases separating them. CDR3 size: 12 residues. Looked up from germline, CDR1 is LGHNT and CDR2 is FRNRAP. The CDR3 bases are TGTGCTAGTGGTCTCGGACAGCTTGAAGCTTTCTTT. It translates to CASGLGQLEAFF. Together with reference TRBV12-5 and TRBJ1-1, the CDR3 gives the full variable domain: DARVTQTPRHKVTEMGQEVTMRCQPILGHNTVFWYRQTMMQGLELLAYFRNRAPLDDSGMPKDRFSAEMPDATLATLKIQPSEPRDSAVYFCASGLGQLEAFFGQGTRLTVV.

The chain recombines TRBV5-1 with TRBJ2-1; no clear D gene. CDR3 length: 17 amino acids. V lost 0 bases, J lost 7 bases, and 20 bases lay in between. From germline, CDR1 is SGHRS and CDR2 YFSETQ. The chain's CDR3 is CASSLVTPYRALNEQFF. The CDR3 nucleotides are TGCGCCAGCAGCTTGGTGACCCCGTACAGAGCCTTAAATGAGCAGTTCTTC.

V is TRBV5-1 and J is TRBJ1-2; 8 positions match TRBD1. This CDR3 is 15 amino acids long. The V and J ends lost 4 bases and 4 bases, in that order; junction bases with no gene match: 9. Germline V gene lookup returns CDR1 SGHRS and CDR2 YFSETQ. The CDR3 coding sequence is TGCGCCAGCAGCGTACAGGGGGATAACTCCTATGGCTACACCTTC. Translated, it gives CASSVQGDNSYGYTF.

The V gene is TRBV30, the J gene TRBJ2-1; 13 bases match TRBD2. V was clipped by 0 bases and J by 8 bases; unmatched bases: 4. Germline CDR1 reads GTSNPN; CDR2 reads SVGIG (reference sequence). This CDR3 region has 15 residues. CDR3 amino acids: CAWSVGTSGNDEQFF. The DNA of the CDR3 is TGTGCCTGGAGTGTAGGGACTAGCGGGAACGATGAGCAGTTCTTC. Based on the CDR3 plus reference TRBV30 and TRBJ2-1, the full variable domain is SQTIHQWPATLVQPVGSPLSLECTVEGTSNPNLYWYRQAAGRGLQLLFYSVGIGQISSEVPQNLSASRPQDRQFILSSKKLLLSDSGFYLCAWSVGTSGNDEQFFGPGTRLTVL.